The 17 T cell receptor beta chains below come from one sample, sequenced in a study of T-cell memory formation after mild COVID-19. TCRdb analysed the 5' RACE reads with MiXCR anew, one entry per CDR3 protein. Of about 610,000 distinct CDR3 sequences in the sample, 17% are singletons; the top ten hold roughly 7.7%. Sequencing was performed on PBMCs or a T cell subset sorted from them (not recorded which). These TCRs come from an adult woman who had mild COVID-19 (a few samples of this study predate the infection). Cell type and time point are not known.

This chain connects TRBV24-1 to TRBJ2-3; D gene unclear. CDR1 is KGHDR, CDR2 SFDVKD, per germline. Trimming shortened V by 4 bases and J by 3 bases, and 7 bases separated the two germline ends. This CDR3 is built from 13 residues. CDR3 DNA sequence: TGTGCCACCAGTGACTATGTTACAGATACGCAGTATTTT. It encodes CATSDYVTDTQYF.

In this sample, this clonotype turned up a few times. This sequence joins TRBV5-1 and TRBJ1-2; no clear D gene. The CDR3 has 14 amino acids. The germline V gene encodes CDR1 SGHRS and CDR2 YFSETQ. V shed 4 bases and J shed 2 bases, with 12 bases lying between them. The CDR3 coding sequence is TGCGCCAGCAGCCGTCGTGAGAGCAACTATGGCTACACCTTC. Its protein product is CASSRRESNYGYTF. The full variable domain, with the rest looked up from reference TRBV5-1 and TRBJ1-2, is KAGVTQTPRYLIKTRGQQVTLSCSPISGHRSVSWYQQTPGQGLQFLFEYFSETQRNKGNFPGRFSGRQFSNSRSEMNVSTLELGDSALYLCASSRRESNYGYTFGSGTRLTVV.

The V gene is TRBV27, the J gene TRBJ1-1; D might be TRBD1 (5 bases). The CDR3 has 14 residues. Looked up from germline, CDR1 is MNHEY and CDR2 is SMNVEV (reference sequence). V lost 3 bases, J lost 4 bases, and 12 bases lay in between. The CDR3 coding sequence is TGTGCCAGCAGTTTGTACGGTGGGGGCACTGAAGCTTTCTTT. It codes for CASSLYGGGTEAFF.

This clonotype turned up a few times. The chain employs TRBV24-1 and TRBJ2-3; D is ambiguous. CDR1 KGHDR and CDR2 SFDVKD come from the germline V gene. The CDR3 runs to 14 residues. Trimming removed 2 bases at V and 4 bases at J, with 9 bases between. The CDR3 DNA reads TGTGCCACCAGTGATTGGGTAAACCCAGATACGCAGTATTTT. Translation: CATSDWVNPDTQYF.

The chain couples TRBV20-1 to TRBJ2-2, with 9 nucleotides matching TRBD1. After removal of 3 bases from V and 3 bases from J, the junction contained 8 bases not matched to a gene. The CDR3 is 16 residues long. CDR1 and CDR2 (germline): DFQATT, SNEGSKA (reference sequence). The CDR3 spells CSASLFRDRDTGELFF. The CDR3 bases are TGCAGTGCTAGTTTATTCCGGGACAGGGACACCGGGGAGCTGTTTTTT.

This clonotype was detected many times. The chain combines TRBV4-3 with TRBJ2-2, with D unclear. With 4 bases removed from V and 8 bases from J, the gap between germline ends came to 8 bases. The V gene's germline CDR1 is LGHNA and CDR2 YSLEER. This CDR3 comprises 12 residues. The CDR3 region is CASSPSDGELFF. The CDR3 region has the DNA TGCGCCAGCAGCCCGTCGGATGGGGAGCTGTTTTTT.

This chain joins TRBV30 and TRBJ1-3, with D uncertain. Trimming cost V 2 bases and J 6 bases, with 8 bases left between them. CDR3 length: 12 amino acids. The germline V gene has CDR1 GTSNPN and CDR2 SVGIG (reference sequence). DNA for the CDR3: TGTGCCTGGAGTCCGAGTGAAAACACCATATATTTT. Amino acid sequence: CAWSPSENTIYF.

This clonotype turned up a few times. J is TRBJ1-6 and V is TRBV4-3; no clear D. There are 19 residues in the CDR3. Germline CDR1 LGHNA, CDR2 YSLEER. V lost 0 bases and J 4 bases, leaving 19 bases between the germline ends. The CDR3 is CASSQDVEWKIQYNSPLHF. The CDR3, as DNA: TGCGCCAGCAGCCAAGATGTGGAGTGGAAAATCCAGTATAATTCACCCCTCCACTTT.

The rearrangement uses TRBV5-1 and TRBJ2-3, with TRBD2 matching over 11 bases. J was trimmed by 3 bases and V by 0 bases; bases with no gene match: 6. Looked up from germline, CDR1 is SGHRS and CDR2 is YFSETQ. The CDR3 has 17 residues. Here the CDR3 DNA reads TGCGCCAGCAGCTTGGCCTCTAGCGGGGGGATTACAGATACGCAGTATTTT. This codes for CASSLASSGGITDTQYF.

This clonotype was found a few times. This chain links TRBV7-9 with TRBJ2-5; a possible D gene is TRBD2 (6 bases). Per the germline V gene, CDR1 is SEHNR and CDR2 is FQNEAQ (reference sequence). Trimming left V 7 bases short and J 3 bases short, with 12 bases between. The CDR3 length is 13 residues. CDR3 amino acids: CASKVAGKETQYF. For the CDR3, the DNA is TGTGCCAGCAAGGTGGCGGGGAAAGAGACCCAGTACTTC.

This rearrangement joins TRBV11-3 to TRBJ2-1; 9 positions agree with TRBD2. J gave up 7 bases and V 1 base, and 8 bases lay outside the gene matches. Germline assignment: CDR1 SGHNT and CDR2 YENEEA. There are 16 residues in the CDR3. CDR3 nucleotide sequence: TGTGCCAGCAGCTTAGGAGGGGCGGGAGGGTCTAATGAGCAGTTCTTC. This sequence encodes CASSLGGAGGSNEQFF.

The V and J genes are TRBV20-1 and TRBJ2-5, with D unclear. CDR1 and CDR2 (germline): DFQATT, SNEGSKA (reference sequence). This CDR3 is built from 11 residues. V lost 3 bases to trimming and J lost 5 bases, with 7 bases between them. Written as DNA, the CDR3 is TGCAGTGCTAGTTTTTGGGAGACCCAGTACTTC. Translated, it gives CSASFWETQYF.

This clonotype has only a few counts. This chain uses TRBV28 with TRBJ2-7; TRBD1 matches at 11 bases. The V segment lost 5 bases and the J segment 3 bases; nucleotides outside the gene matches: 6. The V gene's germline CDR1 is MDHEN and CDR2 SYDVKM. The CDR3 loop spans 15 amino acids. The CDR3 region has the DNA TGTGCCAGCAGTGAGCCCGGGACAGGGGGCTACGAGCAGTACTTC. Protein sequence: CASSEPGTGGYEQYF.

The table lists this clonotype with a few counts. V is TRBV5-6 and J is TRBJ2-5, with D perhaps given as TRBD1 or TRBD2 (5 bases each). CDR3 length: 15 amino acids. Germline V gene lookup returns CDR1 SGHDT and CDR2 YYEEEE. Trimming shortened V by 4 bases and J by 5 bases, and 18 bases separated the two germline ends. This CDR3 is CASSRPGKGRETQYF. CDR3 nucleotides: TGTGCCAGCAGCAGACCAGGGAAGGGACGGGAGACCCAGTACTTC.

The chain recombines TRBV18 with TRBJ2-5; no reliable D call. Germline V gene lookup returns CDR1 KGHSH and CDR2 LQKENI. The CDR3 contains 13 residues. V lost 4 bases to trimming and J lost 6 bases, with 12 bases between them. The CDR3 is CASSRPQAKTQYF. CDR3 sequence (DNA): TGTGCCAGCTCACGACCCCAAGCAAAGACCCAGTACTTC.

This clonotype was seen only a few times. V is TRBV7-6 and J is TRBJ2-3, with TRBD2 matching over 12 bases. This CDR3 region has 17 residues. V lost 5 bases, J lost 1 base, and 7 bases stayed unmatched. The germline V gene encodes CDR1 SGHVS and CDR2 FNYEAQ. CDR3 protein: CASSPATSGGRTDTQYF. The CDR3 region has the DNA TGTGCCAGCAGCCCGGCGACTAGCGGGGGACGCACAGATACGCAGTATTTT.

This chain uses TRBV12-3 or TRBV12-4 with TRBJ2-2; 10 bases align to TRBD1. The ends lost 4 bases at V and 3 bases at J; junction bases unmatched: 5. The CDR3 has 16 residues. The CDR3 here is CASSSDRGHYTGELFF. CDR3 nucleotides: TGTGCCAGCAGTTCCGACAGGGGGCATTACACCGGGGAGCTGTTTTTT.